A selection of T cell receptor beta chains follows, all from one sample in a study of T cell responses to AZD1222 COVID-19 vaccine. The method was immunoSEQ multiplex PCR; TCRdb's version includes in-frame clones alone and lacks a portion of them. The repertoire consists of approximately 100,000 clones, with over 75% occurring once and the leading ten covering approximately 15%. This material consisted of peripheral blood, taken on day 0 of AZD1222 vaccination. These receptors all come from an adult in good health. The CDR3 runs from the conserved cysteine through the conserved F or W. D genes are given only for firm matches. Size is stated for part of the rows, as once, few or many counts, or as a class when the clone is expanded.

>TRBJ1-4|.|TRBV3-1/TRBV3-2|TRBD1
TGTGCCAGCAGCCAAGATGGGAGGGGGCGCCGAACGGGTGAAAAACTGTTTTTT
CASSQDGRGRRTGEKLFF
>TRBJ1-4|.|TRBV6-6|.
TGTGCCAGCAGTCGTGCTTCGGGCCGCGAGGAAAAACTGTTTTTT
CASSRASGREEKLFF
>TRBJ1-5|.|TRBV7-9|.
TGTGCCAGCAGCTTAGCGGGGGGGAGCAATCAGCCCCAGCATTTT
CASSLAGGSNQPQHF
>TRBJ2-1|.|TRBV6-5|TRBD2
TGTTCCAGCCGAGAGACTAGCGGGGCCAGGGGGCAGTTCTTC
CSSRETSGARGQFF
>TRBJ1-1|.|TRBV19|TRBD1
TGTGCCAGTAGTCGACAGGGGGACACTGAAGCTTTCTTT
CASSRQGDTEAFF
>TRBJ1-5|.|TRBV7-7|.
TGTGCCAGCAACCCCGGGGCCCCCGGGCCCAAAGTTTTTTATAGCAATCAGCCCCAGCATTTT
CASNPGAPGPKVFYSNQPQHF
>TRBJ2-5|.|TRBV7-3|.
TGTGCCAGCAGCTTAAAGGTCGGGGGCTTGGAGACCCAGTACTTC
CASSLKVGGLETQYF
>TRBJ1-5|.|TRBV5-1|.
TGCGCCAGCAGCTTAGCAGGGGCGCGCGGTCAGCCCCAGCATTTT
CASSLAGARGQPQHF
>TRBJ1-5|.|TRBV19|TRBD1
TGTGCCAGTAGCCCGACAGGGAAAGGTCAGCCCCAGCATTTT
CASSPTGKGQPQHF
>TRBJ1-5|few|TRBV11-2|.
TGTGCCAGCAGTATAGGCCGGGGGTATGAGCAGCCCCAGCATTTT
CASSIGRGYEQPQHF
>TRBJ1-5|.|TRBV5-8|TRBD1
TGTGCCAGCAGCCCGGGACAGGTTCTTCGGAATCAGCCCCAGCATTTT
CASSPGQVLRNQPQHF
>TRBJ1-3|.|TRBV19|.
TGTGCCAGTAGGACAGGTGGCTCTGGAAACACCATATATTTT
CASRTGGSGNTIYF
>TRBJ2-2|.|TRBV3-1/TRBV3-2|.
TGTGCCAGCAGCCAACTCCGGGGAACCGGGGAGCTGTTTTTT
CASSQLRGTGELFF
>TRBJ1-1|.|TRBV25-1|.
TGTGCCAGCGGCGAGTCCACTGAAGCTTTCTTT
CASGESTEAFF
>TRBJ2-3|.|TRBV4-1|.
TGCGCCAGCAGCCAAGATAGAAGCACAGATACGCAGTATTTT
CASSQDRSTDTQYF